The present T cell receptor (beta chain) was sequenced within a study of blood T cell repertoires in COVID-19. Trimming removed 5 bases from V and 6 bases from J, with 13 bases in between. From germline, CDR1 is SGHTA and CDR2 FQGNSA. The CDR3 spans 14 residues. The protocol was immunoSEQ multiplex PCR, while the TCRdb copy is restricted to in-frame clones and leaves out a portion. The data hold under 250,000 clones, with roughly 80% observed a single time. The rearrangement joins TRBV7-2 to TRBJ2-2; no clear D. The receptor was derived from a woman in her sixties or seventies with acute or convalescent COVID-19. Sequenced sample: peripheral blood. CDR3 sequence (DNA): TGTGCCAGCAGCCCCGACTCCGCCCCCGGGGAGCTGTTTTTT. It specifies CASSPDSAPGELFF.